Below are 17 T cell receptor beta chains sequenced from a single sample in a study of ipilimumab plus nivolumab after autologous stem cell transplantation. The method was immunoSEQ multiplex PCR; TCRdb's version includes in-frame clones alone and lacks a portion of them. The repertoire holds 16,000 or so clones, with around 68% as singletons. Source: PBMCs, taken in a trial of ipilimumab plus nivolumab as post-transplant consolidation. These receptors were collected from a male donor with diffuse large B-cell lymphoma.

This sequence joins TRBV29-1 and TRBJ1-1, with a tentative D call TRBD1 (5 bases). The V end lost 5 bases, the J end lost 2 bases, and 12 bases lay between the germline ends. The CDR3 consists of 13 residues. Germline V gives CDR1 SQVTM, CDR2 ANQGSEA. CDR3 DNA sequence: TGCAGCGTTCTTTCGGGGCGAAACACTGAAGCTTTCTTT. As protein: CSVLSGRNTEAFF.

V and J are TRBV4-2 and TRBJ1-4, with a tentative D call TRBD1 (5 bases). Between the trimmed V and J ends, which lost 0 bases and 8 bases, there was a span of 13 bases. The CDR3 is 15 residues long. Germline V gene sequence: CDR1 LGHNA, CDR2 YNFKEQ. This CDR3 reads CASSQEERGEEKLFF. CDR3 DNA: TGTGCCAGCAGCCAAGAGGAGAGGGGTGAGGAAAAACTGTTTTTT.

The rearrangement joins TRBV5-1 to TRBJ2-5; D may be TRBD2 (6 bases). This CDR3 is built from 15 residues. V was shortened by 1 base and J by 5 bases, with 15 bases between the two germline ends. Germline V CDR1 and CDR2: SGHRS, YFSETQ. CDR3 region: CASSLPGTRGETQYF. CDR3 sequence (DNA): TGCGCCAGCAGCTTGCCCGGGACCCGGGGGGAGACCCAGTACTTC.

J is TRBJ1-1 and V is TRBV5-1; D may be TRBD1 (6 bases). Germline loops: CDR1 SGHRS, CDR2 YFSETQ. V gave up 4 bases and J gave up 2 bases, with 9 bases separating them. This CDR3 spans 13 amino acids. This chain's CDR3 is CASSRTANTEAFF. The CDR3 DNA reads as TGCGCCAGCAGCAGGACAGCAAACACTGAAGCTTTCTTT.

This rearrangement joins TRBV27 to TRBJ2-7; perhaps TRBD1 as D (5 bases). Trimming removed 3 bases at V and 1 base at J, with 10 bases between. The CDR3 consists of 14 residues. Germline values: CDR1 MNHEY, CDR2 SMNVEV (reference sequence). CDR3 residues: CASSFSRESYEQYF. CDR3 in DNA: TGTGCCAGCAGTTTTTCCAGGGAATCCTACGAGCAGTACTTC.

The CDR3 is CASSLSRGSGYGYTF. For the CDR3, the DNA is TGTGCCAGCAGCCTCTCCAGGGGTTCTGGCTATGGCTACACCTTC. The rearrangement links TRBV13 to TRBJ1-2, with D perhaps matching TRBD1 (6 bases). This CDR3 region has 15 residues. V was trimmed by 5 bases and J by 4 bases, leaving 17 bases between them. The germline V gene encodes CDR1 PRHDT and CDR2 FYEKMQ (reference sequence). The full variable domain, completed using reference TRBV13 and TRBJ1-2, is AAGVIQSPRHLIKEKRETATLKCYPIPRHDTVYWYQQGPGQDPQFLISFYEKMQSDKGSIPDRFSAQQFSDYHSELNMSSLELGDSALYFCASSLSRGSGYGYTFGSGTRLTVV.

There are many counts of this clone. V gene TRBV2 combines with J gene TRBJ1-2, with D hard to call. This CDR3 is built from 15 residues. Trimming left V 1 base short and J 0 bases short, with 9 bases between. Germline assignment: CDR1 SNHLY and CDR2 FYNNEI. The CDR3 DNA reads as TGTGCCAGCAGTGAAGTCTGGGGAGCTAACTATGGCTACACCTTC. Translation gives CASSEVWGANYGYTF. Using reference TRBV2 and TRBJ1-2 for the parts outside the CDR3, the full variable domain is EPEVTQTPSHQVTQMGQEVILRCVPISNHLYFYWYRQILGQKVEFLVSFYNNEISEKSEIFDDQFSVERPDGSNFTLKIRSTKLEDSAMYFCASSEVWGANYGYTFGSGTRLTVV.

The table lists this clone with a few counts. This chain joins TRBV11-2 and TRBJ1-6, with D perhaps TRBD1 (6 bases). This CDR3 has 15 residues. V was cut by 1 base and J by 9 bases, with 13 bases left in between. Germline V gene lookup returns CDR1 SGHAT and CDR2 FQNNGV. The DNA for the CDR3 is TGTGCCAGCAGCTTAGGAGCAGGGGCAGCTTCACCCCTCCACTTT. Residues: CASSLGAGAASPLHF.

This clone occurred once. V usage is TRBV7-9 and J usage is TRBJ2-3, with D perhaps matching TRBD1 or TRBD2 (5 bases each). The CDR3 length is 14 residues. Germline CDR1 reads SEHNR; CDR2 reads FQNEAQ (reference sequence). V was clipped by 6 bases and J by 4 bases, with 14 bases between them. The CDR3 region is CASRRGFGADTQYF. For the CDR3, the DNA is TGTGCCAGCAGGAGGGGTTTTGGGGCAGATACGCAGTATTTT.

The genes are TRBV5-6 and TRBJ2-3, with D hard to call. Trimming removed 4 bases at V and 7 bases at J, with 10 bases between. The CDR3 covers 12 residues. Germline loops: CDR1 SGHDT, CDR2 YYEEEE. The DNA of the CDR3 is TGTGCCAGCAGCCCCCTAGACCATACGCAGTATTTT. Encoded protein: CASSPLDHTQYF.

This clone appeared once. The rearrangement joins TRBV10-3 to TRBJ2-7; D unclear. The CDR3 spans 14 residues. V was trimmed by 3 bases and J by 2 bases, leaving 11 bases between them. Per the germline V gene, CDR1 is ENHRY and CDR2 is SYGVKD. Here the CDR3 DNA reads TGTGCCATCAGTGACGGAACCCGGGCCTACGAGCAGTACTTC. Amino acids: CAISDGTRAYEQYF.

This chain uses TRBV7-9 with TRBJ1-1, with D unclear. From germline, CDR1 is SEHNR and CDR2 FQNEAQ (reference sequence). The CDR3 sequence is 13 residues long. V was clipped by 1 base and J by 1 base, with 4 bases between them. CDR3 sequence: CASSLVQNTEAFF. Here the CDR3 DNA reads TGTGCCAGCAGCTTAGTCCAGAACACTGAAGCTTTCTTT.

The chain links TRBV15 to TRBJ2-7; D possibly corresponds to TRBD2 (5 bases). This CDR3 comprises 14 residues. Per the germline V gene, CDR1 is LNHNV and CDR2 is YYDKDF (reference sequence). Deletions cut 0 bases from V and 3 bases from J, with 9 bases between. The CDR3 region is CATSRDFGNYEQYF. CDR3 nucleotide sequence: TGTGCCACCAGCAGAGATTTCGGGAACTACGAGCAGTACTTC.

The chain employs TRBV30 and TRBJ2-6; D uncertain. In germline, CDR1 is GTSNPN, CDR2 SVGIG (reference sequence). This CDR3 contains 15 residues. Trimming removed 2 bases at V and 4 bases at J, with 12 bases between. CDR3 sequence (DNA): TGTGCCTGGAGTCGCCTGGGAACCGGGGCCAACGTCCTGACTTTC. This encodes CAWSRLGTGANVLTF.

This chain links TRBV2 with TRBJ1-2; 9 bases line up with TRBD1. CDR3 length: 17 residues. The germline V gene encodes CDR1 SNHLY and CDR2 FYNNEI. Trimming cost V 0 bases and J 2 bases; bases outside gene matches: 7. CDR3 sequence (DNA): TGTGCCAGCAGTGAAGCGTATGGGACAGGGACGAACTATGGCTACACCTTC. Translation: CASSEAYGTGTNYGYTF.

This chain joins TRBV27 and TRBJ2-7; perhaps TRBD2 as D (6 bases). Germline CDR1 is MNHEY and CDR2 is SMNVEV (reference sequence). This CDR3 has 16 amino acids. V was shortened by 3 bases and J by 4 bases, with 19 bases between the two germline ends. CDR3 DNA: TGTGCCAGCAGTTTTAGCGGTCTTATAGGTCCGTACGAGCAGTACTTC. Residues: CASSFSGLIGPYEQYF.

The chain uses TRBV30 and TRBJ1-5; perhaps TRBD1 as D (5 bases). CDR3 length: 14 amino acids. The germline V gene encodes CDR1 GTSNPN and CDR2 SVGIG (reference sequence). Between the trimmed V and J ends, which lost 2 bases and 11 bases, there was a span of 19 bases. The CDR3 DNA reads TGTGCCTGGAGTCAAGGGACCTTACTATCAGCCCAGCATTTT. Residues: CAWSQGTLLSAQHF.